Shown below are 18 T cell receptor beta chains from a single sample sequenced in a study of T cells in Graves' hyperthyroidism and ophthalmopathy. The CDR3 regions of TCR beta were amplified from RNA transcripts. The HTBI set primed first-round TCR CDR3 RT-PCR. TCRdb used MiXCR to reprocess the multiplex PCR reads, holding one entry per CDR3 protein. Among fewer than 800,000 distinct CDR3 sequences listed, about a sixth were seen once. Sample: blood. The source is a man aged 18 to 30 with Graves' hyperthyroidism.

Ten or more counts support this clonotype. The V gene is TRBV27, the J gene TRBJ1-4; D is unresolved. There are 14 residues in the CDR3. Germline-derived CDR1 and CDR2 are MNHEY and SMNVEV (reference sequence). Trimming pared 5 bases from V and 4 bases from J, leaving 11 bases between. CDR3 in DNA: TGTGCCAGCAGTCGCCGGGCCGATAATGAAAAACTGTTTTTT. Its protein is CASSRRADNEKLFF.

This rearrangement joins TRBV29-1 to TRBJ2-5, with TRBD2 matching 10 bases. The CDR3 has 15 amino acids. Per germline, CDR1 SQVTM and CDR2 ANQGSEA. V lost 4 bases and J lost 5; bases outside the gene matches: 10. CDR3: CSVASSGSLWETQYF. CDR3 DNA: TGCAGCGTTGCGTCTAGCGGGAGTTTATGGGAGACCCAGTACTTC.

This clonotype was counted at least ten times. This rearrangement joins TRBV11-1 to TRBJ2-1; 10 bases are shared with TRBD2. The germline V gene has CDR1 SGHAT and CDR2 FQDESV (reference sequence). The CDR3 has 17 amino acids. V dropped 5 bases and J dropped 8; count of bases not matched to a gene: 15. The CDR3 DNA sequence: TGTGCCAGCAGCACGCCGCCCCTAGCGGGAGTTCCCCATGAGCAGTTCTTC. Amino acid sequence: CASSTPPLAGVPHEQFF. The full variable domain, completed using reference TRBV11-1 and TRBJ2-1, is EAEVAQSPRYKITEKSQAVAFWCDPISGHATLYWYRQILGQGPELLVQFQDESVVDDSQLPKDRFSAERLKGVDSTLKIQPAELGDSAMYLCASSTPPLAGVPHEQFFGPGTRLTVL.

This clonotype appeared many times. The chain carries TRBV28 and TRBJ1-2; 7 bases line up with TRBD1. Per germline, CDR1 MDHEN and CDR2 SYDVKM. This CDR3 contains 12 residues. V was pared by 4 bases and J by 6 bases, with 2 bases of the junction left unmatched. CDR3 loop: CASSSQGDGYTF. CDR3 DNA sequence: TGTGCCAGCAGTTCGCAGGGGGATGGCTACACCTTC.

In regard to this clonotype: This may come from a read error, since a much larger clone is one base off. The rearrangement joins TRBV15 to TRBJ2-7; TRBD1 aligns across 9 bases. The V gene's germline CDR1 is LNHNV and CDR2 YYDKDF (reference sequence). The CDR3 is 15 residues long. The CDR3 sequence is CATSRATGGTSEQCF. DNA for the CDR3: TGTGCCACCAGCAGAGCGACAGGGGGTACGAGCGAGCAGTGCTTC.

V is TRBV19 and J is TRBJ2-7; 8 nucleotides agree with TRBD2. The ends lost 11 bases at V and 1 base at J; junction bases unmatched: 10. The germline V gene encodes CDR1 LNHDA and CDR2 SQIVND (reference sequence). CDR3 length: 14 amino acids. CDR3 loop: CALWRGARSYEQYF. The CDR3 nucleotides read TGTGCCCTCTGGCGGGGGGCGCGTTCCTACGAGCAGTACTTC.

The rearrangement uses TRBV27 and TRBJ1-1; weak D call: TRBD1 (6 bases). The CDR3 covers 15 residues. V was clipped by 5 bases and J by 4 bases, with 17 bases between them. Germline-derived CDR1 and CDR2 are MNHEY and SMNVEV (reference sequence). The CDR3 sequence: CASSGQLGASTEAFF. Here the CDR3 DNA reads TGTGCCAGCAGTGGCCAGCTGGGGGCGAGCACTGAAGCTTTCTTT.

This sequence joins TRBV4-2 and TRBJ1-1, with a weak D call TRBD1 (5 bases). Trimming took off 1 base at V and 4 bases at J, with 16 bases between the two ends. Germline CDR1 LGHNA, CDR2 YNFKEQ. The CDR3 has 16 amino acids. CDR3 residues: CASSQGSGTVSTEAFF. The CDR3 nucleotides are TGTGCCAGCAGCCAAGGTTCCGGGACGGTGAGCACTGAAGCTTTCTTT.

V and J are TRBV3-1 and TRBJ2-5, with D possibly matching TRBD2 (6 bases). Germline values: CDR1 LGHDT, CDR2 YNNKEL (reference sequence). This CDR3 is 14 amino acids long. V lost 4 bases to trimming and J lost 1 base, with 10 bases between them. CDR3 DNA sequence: TGTGCCAGCAGCCCTTTTAGCGGCCAAGAGACCCAGTACTTC. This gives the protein CASSPFSGQETQYF.

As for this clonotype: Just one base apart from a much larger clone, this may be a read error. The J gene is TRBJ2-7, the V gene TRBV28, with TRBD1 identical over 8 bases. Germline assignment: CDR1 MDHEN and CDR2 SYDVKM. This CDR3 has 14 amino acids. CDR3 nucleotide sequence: TGTGCCGGCAGTTCCTTGGGACAGGTGTACGAGCAGTACTTC. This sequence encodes CAGSSLGQVYEQYF.

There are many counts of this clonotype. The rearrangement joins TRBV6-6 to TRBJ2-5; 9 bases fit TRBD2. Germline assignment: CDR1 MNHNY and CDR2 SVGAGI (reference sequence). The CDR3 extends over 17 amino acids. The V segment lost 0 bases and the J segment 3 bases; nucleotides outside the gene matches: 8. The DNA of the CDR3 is TGTGCCAGCAGTTACTCTCTGTCGAGCGGGAGGAAAGAGACCCAGTACTTC. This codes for CASSYSLSSGRKETQYF.

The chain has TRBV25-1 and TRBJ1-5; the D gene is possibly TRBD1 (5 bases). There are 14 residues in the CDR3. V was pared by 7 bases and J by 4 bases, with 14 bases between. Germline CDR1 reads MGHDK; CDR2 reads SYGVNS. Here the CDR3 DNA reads TGTGCCAGCACCGCCCCAGGGTCTAATCAGCCCCAGCATTTT. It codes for CASTAPGSNQPQHF.

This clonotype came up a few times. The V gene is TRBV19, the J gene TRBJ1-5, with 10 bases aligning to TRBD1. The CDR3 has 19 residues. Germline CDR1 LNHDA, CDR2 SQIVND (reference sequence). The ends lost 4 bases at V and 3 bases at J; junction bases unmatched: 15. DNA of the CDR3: TGTGCCAGTAGTAAATTTCCGGGACAGGGGCTTCCCCACAATCAGCCCCAGCATTTT. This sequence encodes CASSKFPGQGLPHNQPQHF.

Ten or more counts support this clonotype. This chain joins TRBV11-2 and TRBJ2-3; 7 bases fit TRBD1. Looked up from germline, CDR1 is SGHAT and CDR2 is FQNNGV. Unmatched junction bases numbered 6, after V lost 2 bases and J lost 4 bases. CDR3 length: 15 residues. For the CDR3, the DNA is TGTGCCAGCAGCTTAATCGGGCAGGGGGCAGATACGCAGTATTTT. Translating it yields CASSLIGQGADTQYF.

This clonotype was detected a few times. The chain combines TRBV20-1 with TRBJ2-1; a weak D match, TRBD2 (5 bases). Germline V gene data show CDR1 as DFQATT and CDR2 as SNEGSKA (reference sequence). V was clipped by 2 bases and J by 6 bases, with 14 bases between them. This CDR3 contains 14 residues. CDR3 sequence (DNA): TGCAGTGCTAGATATGGACCCGGGATCAATGAGCAGTTCTTC. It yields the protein CSARYGPGINEQFF.

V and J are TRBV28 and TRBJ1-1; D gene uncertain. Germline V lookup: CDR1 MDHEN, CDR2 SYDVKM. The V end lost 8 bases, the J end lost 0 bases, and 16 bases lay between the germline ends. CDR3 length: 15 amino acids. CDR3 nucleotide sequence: TGTGCCAGCTCAGAGGGAGGGAATATGAACACTGAAGCTTTCTTT. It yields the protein CASSEGGNMNTEAFF.

The CDR3 region has the DNA TGTGCCAGCAGCCCGATGACTAGCGGGCCCTCCTACAATGAGCAGTTCTTC. Its protein product is CASSPMTSGPSYNEQFF. The chain uses TRBV11-2 and TRBJ2-1; 10 positions agree with TRBD2. This CDR3 region has 17 residues. The J segment lost 0 bases and the V segment lost 5 bases, leaving 7 bases of the junction unmatched. Germline loops: CDR1 SGHAT, CDR2 FQNNGV.

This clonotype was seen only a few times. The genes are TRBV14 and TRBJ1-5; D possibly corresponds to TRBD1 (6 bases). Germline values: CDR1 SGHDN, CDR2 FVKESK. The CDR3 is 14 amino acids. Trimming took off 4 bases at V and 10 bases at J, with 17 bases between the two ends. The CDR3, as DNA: TGTGCCAGCAGCCCCGGGGGGACATCAGTACCCCAGCATTTT. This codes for CASSPGGTSVPQHF.